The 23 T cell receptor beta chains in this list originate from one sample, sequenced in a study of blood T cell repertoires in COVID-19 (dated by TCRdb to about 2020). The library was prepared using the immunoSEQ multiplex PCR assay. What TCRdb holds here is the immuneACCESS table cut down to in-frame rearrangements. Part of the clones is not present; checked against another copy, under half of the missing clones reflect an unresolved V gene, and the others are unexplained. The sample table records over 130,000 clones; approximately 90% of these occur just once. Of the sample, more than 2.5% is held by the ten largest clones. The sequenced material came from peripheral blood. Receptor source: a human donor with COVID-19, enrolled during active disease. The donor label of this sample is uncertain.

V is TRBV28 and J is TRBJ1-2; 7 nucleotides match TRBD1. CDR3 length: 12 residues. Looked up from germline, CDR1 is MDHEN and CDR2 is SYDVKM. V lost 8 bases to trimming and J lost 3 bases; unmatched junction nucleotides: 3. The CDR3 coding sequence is TGTGCCAGCCACACAGGGGACTATGGCTACACCTTC. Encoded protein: CASHTGDYGYTF.

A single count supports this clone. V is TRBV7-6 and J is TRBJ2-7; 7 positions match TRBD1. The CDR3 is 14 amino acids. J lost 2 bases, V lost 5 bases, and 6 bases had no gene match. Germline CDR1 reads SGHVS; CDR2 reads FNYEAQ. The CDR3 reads CASSPGQLTYEQYF. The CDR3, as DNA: TGTGCCAGCAGCCCGGGACAGCTTACCTACGAGCAGTACTTC.

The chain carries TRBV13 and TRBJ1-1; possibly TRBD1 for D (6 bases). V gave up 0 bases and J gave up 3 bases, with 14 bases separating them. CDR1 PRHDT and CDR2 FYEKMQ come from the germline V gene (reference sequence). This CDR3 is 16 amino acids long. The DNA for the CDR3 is TGTGCCAGCAGCTTAGGTCTACAGGGCCCCCACACTGAAGCTTTCTTT. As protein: CASSLGLQGPHTEAFF.

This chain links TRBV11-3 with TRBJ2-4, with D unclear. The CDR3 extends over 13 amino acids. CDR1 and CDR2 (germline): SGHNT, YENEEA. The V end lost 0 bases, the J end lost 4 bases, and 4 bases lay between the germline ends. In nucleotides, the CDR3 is TGTGCCAGCAGCTTAGACAGTAAAAACATTCAGTACTTC. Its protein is CASSLDSKNIQYF.

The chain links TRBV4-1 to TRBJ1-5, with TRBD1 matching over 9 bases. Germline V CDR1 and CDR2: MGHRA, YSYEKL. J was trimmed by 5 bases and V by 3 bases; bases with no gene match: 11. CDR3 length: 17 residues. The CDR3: CASSHLGDRVGDQPQHF. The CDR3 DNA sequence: TGCGCCAGCAGCCACTTAGGGGACAGGGTCGGGGATCAGCCCCAGCATTTT.

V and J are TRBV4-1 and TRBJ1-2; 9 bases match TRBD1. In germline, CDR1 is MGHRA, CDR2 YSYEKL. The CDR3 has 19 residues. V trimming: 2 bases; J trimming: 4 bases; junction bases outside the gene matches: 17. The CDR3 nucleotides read TGCGCCAGCAGCCAAAGATCCATCCCACGGACAGGGGAGATCTATGGCTACACCTTC. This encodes CASSQRSIPRTGEIYGYTF.

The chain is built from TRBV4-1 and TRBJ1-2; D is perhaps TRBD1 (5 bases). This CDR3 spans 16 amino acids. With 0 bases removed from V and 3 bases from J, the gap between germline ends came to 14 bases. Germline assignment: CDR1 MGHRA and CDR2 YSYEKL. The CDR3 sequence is CASSQDGTGAYYGYTF. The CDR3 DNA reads TGCGCCAGCAGCCAAGATGGGACGGGAGCCTACTATGGCTACACCTTC.

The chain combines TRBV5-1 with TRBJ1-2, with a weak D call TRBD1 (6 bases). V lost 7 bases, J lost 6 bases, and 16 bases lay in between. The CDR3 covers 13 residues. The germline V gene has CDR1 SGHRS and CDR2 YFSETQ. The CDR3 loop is CASRETGSDGYTF. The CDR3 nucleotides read TGCGCCAGCCGCGAAACAGGGAGTGATGGCTACACCTTC.

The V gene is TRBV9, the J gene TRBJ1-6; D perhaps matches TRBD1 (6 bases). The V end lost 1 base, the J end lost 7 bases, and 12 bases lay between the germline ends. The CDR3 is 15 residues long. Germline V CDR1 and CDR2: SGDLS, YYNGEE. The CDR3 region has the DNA TGTGCCAGCAGCGTAAGGGGGGGGGAGAATTCACCCCTCCACTTT. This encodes CASSVRGGENSPLHF.

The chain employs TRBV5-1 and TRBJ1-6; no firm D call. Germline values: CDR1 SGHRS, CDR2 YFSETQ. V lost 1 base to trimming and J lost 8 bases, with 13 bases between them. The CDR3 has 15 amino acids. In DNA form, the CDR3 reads TGCGCCAGCAGCTTGTGGGCGGGTTCAGATTCACCCCTCCACTTT. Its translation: CASSLWAGSDSPLHF.

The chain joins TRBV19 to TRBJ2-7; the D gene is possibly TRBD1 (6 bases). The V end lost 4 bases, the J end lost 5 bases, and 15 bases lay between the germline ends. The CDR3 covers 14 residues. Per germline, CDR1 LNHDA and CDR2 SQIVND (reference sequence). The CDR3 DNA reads TGTGCCAGTAGTAGAGGGGGTCCCGTTCACGAGCAGTACTTC. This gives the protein CASSRGGPVHEQYF.

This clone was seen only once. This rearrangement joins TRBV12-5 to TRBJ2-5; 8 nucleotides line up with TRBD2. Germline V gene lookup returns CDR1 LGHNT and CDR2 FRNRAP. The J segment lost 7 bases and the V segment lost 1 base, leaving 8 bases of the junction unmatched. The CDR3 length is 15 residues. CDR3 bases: TGTGCTAGTGGTTTGGACGGGGGGGCCCATGGGACCCAGTACTTC. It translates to CASGLDGGAHGTQYF. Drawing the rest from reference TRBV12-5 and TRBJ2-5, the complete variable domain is DARVTQTPRHKVTEMGQEVTMRCQPILGHNTVFWYRQTMMQGLELLAYFRNRAPLDDSGMPKDRFSAEMPDATLATLKIQPSEPRDSAVYFCASGLDGGAHGTQYFGPGTRLLVL.

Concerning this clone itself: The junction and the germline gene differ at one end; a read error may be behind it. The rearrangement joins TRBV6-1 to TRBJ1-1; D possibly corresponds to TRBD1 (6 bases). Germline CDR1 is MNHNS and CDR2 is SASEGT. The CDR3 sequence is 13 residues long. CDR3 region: CASREDRSYEAFF. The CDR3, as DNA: TGTGCCAGCAGAGAAGACAGGAGCTATGAAGCTTTCTTT.

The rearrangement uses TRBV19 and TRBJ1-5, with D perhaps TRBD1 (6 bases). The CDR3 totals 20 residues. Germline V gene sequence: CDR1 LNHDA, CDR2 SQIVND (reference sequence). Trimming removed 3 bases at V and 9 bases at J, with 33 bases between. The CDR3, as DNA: TGTGCCAGTAGTATGGGGGTTTGGGACACCTCTTTAGGCCTCCTACGGCCCCAGCATTTT. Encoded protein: CASSMGVWDTSLGLLRPQHF.

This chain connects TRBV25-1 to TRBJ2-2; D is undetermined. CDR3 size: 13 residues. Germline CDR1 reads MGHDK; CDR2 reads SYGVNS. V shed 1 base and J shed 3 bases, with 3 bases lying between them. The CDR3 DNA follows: TGTGCCAGCAGTGAATTCTACACCGGGGAGCTGTTTTTT. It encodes CASSEFYTGELFF.

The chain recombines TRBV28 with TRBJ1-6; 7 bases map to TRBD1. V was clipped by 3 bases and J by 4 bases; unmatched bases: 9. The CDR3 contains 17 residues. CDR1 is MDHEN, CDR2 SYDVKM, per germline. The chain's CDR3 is CASSFFEGTAYNSPLHF. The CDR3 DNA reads TGTGCCAGCAGTTTCTTCGAGGGGACAGCTTATAATTCACCCCTCCACTTT.

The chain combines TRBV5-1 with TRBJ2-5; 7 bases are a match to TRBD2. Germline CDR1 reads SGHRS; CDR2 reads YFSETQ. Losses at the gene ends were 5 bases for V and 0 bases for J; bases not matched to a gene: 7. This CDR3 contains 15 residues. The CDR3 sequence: CASRRRGTYQETQYF. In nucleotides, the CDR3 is TGCGCCAGCAGAAGGCGGGGGACGTACCAAGAGACCCAGTACTTC.

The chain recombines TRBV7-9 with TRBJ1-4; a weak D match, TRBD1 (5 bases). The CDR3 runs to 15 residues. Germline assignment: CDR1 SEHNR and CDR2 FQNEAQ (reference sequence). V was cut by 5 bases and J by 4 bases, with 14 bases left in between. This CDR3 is CASSPRGGINEKLFF. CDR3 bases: TGTGCCAGCAGCCCCCGGGGGGGAATTAATGAAAAACTGTTTTTT.

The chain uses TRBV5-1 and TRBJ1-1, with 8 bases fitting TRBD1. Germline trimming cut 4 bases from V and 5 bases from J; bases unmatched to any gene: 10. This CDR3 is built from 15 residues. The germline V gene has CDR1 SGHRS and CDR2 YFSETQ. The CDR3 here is CASSRGDRPQTEAFF. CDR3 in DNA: TGCGCCAGCAGCCGGGGGGACAGGCCTCAAACTGAAGCTTTCTTT.

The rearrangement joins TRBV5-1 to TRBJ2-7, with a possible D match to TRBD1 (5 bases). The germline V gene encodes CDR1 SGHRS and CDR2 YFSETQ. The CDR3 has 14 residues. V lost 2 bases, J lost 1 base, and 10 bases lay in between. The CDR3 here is CASSFWTNSYEQYF. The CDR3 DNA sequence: TGCGCCAGCAGCTTTTGGACAAATTCCTACGAGCAGTACTTC. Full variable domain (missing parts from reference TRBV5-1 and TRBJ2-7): KAGVTQTPRYLIKTRGQQVTLSCSPISGHRSVSWYQQTPGQGLQFLFEYFSETQRNKGNFPGRFSGRQFSNSRSEMNVSTLELGDSALYLCASSFWTNSYEQYFGPGTRLTVT.

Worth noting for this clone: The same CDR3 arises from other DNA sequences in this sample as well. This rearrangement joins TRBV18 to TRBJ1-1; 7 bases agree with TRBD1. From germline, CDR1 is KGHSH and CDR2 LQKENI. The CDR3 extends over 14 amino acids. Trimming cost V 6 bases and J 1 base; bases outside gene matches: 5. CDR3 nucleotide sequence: TGTGCCAGCTCGCCAAGGGGGCGGAACACTGAAGCTTTCTTT. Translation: CASSPRGRNTEAFF.

DNA for the CDR3: TGTGCCAGCGCGGGTGGCCTGAACAATGAGCAGTTCTTC. Translation gives CASAGGLNNEQFF. The rearrangement joins TRBV2 to TRBJ2-1; D perhaps matches TRBD2 (5 bases). The V gene lost 8 bases and the J gene lost 5 bases, with 13 bases spanning the gap. The CDR3 runs to 13 residues. Germline CDR1 SNHLY, CDR2 FYNNEI.

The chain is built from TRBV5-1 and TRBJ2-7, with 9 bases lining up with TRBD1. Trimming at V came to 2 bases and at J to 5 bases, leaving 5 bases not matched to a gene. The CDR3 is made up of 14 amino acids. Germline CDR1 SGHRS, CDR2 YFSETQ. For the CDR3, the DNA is TGCGCCAGCAGCTTTGGTGGGACAGGGAACGAGCAGTACTTC. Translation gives CASSFGGTGNEQYF.